These T cell receptor beta chains were read from a single sample in a study of cytomegalovirus exposure and HLA in healthy donors. Profiled with immunoSEQ multiplex PCR; TCRdb holds only in-frame clones, not every one. Among more than 100,000 clones listed, 77% were seen once. Sequences were obtained from PBMCs. These receptors originate from a human donor in good health. CDR3s include the opening cysteine and the closing phenylalanine or tryptophan. The D gene is left open where the match is weak. The listing skips clone size in some rows; elsewhere it reads once, few, many or a size class.

j_call clone_size d_call v_call cdr3_nt cdr3_aa
TRBJ2-1 NA TRBD2 TRBV6-1 TGTGCCAGCAGTGAAGCCGGGACTAGCGGGAGGATTGAGCAGTTCTTC CASSEAGTSGRIEQFF
TRBJ1-3 few NA TRBV18 TGTGCCAGCTCCCGCCTGGATGGGGACTCATTCTCTGAGGACACCATATATTTT CASSRLDGDSFSEDTIYF
TRBJ2-7 NA TRBD2 TRBV18 TGTGCCAGCTCAACGACTAGCGGGAGCTACGAGCAGTACTTC CASSTTSGSYEQYF
TRBJ2-3 NA TRBD1 TRBV6-5 TGTGCCAGCAGCCTAGGACAGGAGGCGCAGTATTTT CASSLGQEAQYF
TRBJ1-1 NA NA TRBV10-3 TGTGCCATCAGTGTCGAGGTTCTGGCCGTCAGCACTGAAGCTTTCTTT CAISVEVLAVSTEAFF
TRBJ2-7 NA NA TRBV5-1 TGCGCCAGCAGCTTGGAGCAGGCTGACTACGAGCAGTACTTC CASSLEQADYEQYF
TRBJ2-2 NA TRBD2 TRBV6-5 TGTGCCAGCAGTCCCCAGGGACTAGCGGCGGGGGAGCTGTTTTTT CASSPQGLAAGELFF
TRBJ2-7 few TRBD2 TRBV11-2 TGTGCCAGCAGCGAAGGACTAGCGGGACCCTACGAGCAGTACTTC CASSEGLAGPYEQYF
TRBJ2-7 few TRBD1 TRBV28 TGTGCCAGCAGTTCCCCCTCGACAGGGACCTCCGGGGAGCAGTACTTC CASSSPSTGTSGEQYF
TRBJ2-7 NA NA TRBV15 TGTGCCACCAGCAGAGATCTCCGCGCGGGGACCTACGAGCAGTACTTC CATSRDLRAGTYEQYF
TRBJ2-3 NA NA TRBV28 TGTGCCAGCAGTTGGGCTGGCAGCACAGATACGCAGTATTTT CASSWAGSTDTQYF
TRBJ2-3 few TRBD2 TRBV19 TGTGCCACCTCGAGGCGGGAGGCGTCCTCTAGCACAGATACGCAGTATTTT CATSRREASSSTDTQYF
TRBJ2-7 NA NA TRBV27 TGTGCCAGCAGTTTGGGGGGCGAGCAGTACTTC CASSLGGEQYF
TRBJ2-7 NA NA TRBV5-1 TGCGCCAGCAGCTTGGCCGGGGTTACATACGAGCAGTACTTC CASSLAGVTYEQYF
TRBJ1-2 NA TRBD1 TRBV7-8 TGTGCCAGCAGCTTCGGACAGGGGGTCGGTGGCTACACCTTC CASSFGQGVGGYTF
TRBJ2-3 NA NA TRBV27 TGTGCCAGCAGTTCCTACCCCACAGATACGCAGTATTTT CASSSYPTDTQYF
TRBJ2-7 NA TRBD2 TRBV9 TGTGCCAGCAGCGCCGATACTGGGACTAGCGGGAGGGGCGAGCAGTACTTC CASSADTGTSGRGEQYF
TRBJ1-2 NA TRBD1 TRBV4-2 TGTGCCAGCAGCTCAGGGGGCAGCTATGGCTACACCTTC CASSSGGSYGYTF
TRBJ2-1 NA TRBD2 TRBV27 TGTGCCAGCAGTTTAATCGGGAGGGGAGGCAGAAATGAGCAGTTCTTC CASSLIGRGGRNEQFF
TRBJ2-2 NA NA TRBV5-5 TGTGCCAGCACCCCCCGACTAGTCCAAGCAACGAACACCGGGGAGCTGTTTTTT CASTPRLVQATNTGELFF
TRBJ2-2 NA TRBD1 TRBV10-3 TGTGCCATCAGTGAGCCCGGACAGGCGAACACCGGGGAGCTGTTTTTT CAISEPGQANTGELFF
TRBJ1-1 NA TRBD1 TRBV6-1 TGTGCCAGCAGTGGGACAGGGAGGAACACTGAAGCTTTCTTT CASSGTGRNTEAFF
TRBJ2-1 NA TRBD2 TRBV29-1 TGCAGCGCCGGGACTATCGACAATGAGCAGTTCTTC CSAGTIDNEQFF
TRBJ2-3 NA TRBD1 TRBV30 TGTGCCTGGAGTGTGGGACAGGCCCCGGATACGCAGTATTTT CAWSVGQAPDTQYF
TRBJ1-2 NA TRBD1 TRBV27 TGTGCCAGCAGTTTATCCCCGGGACAGGGCTATGGCTACACCTTC CASSLSPGQGYGYTF
TRBJ2-3 NA TRBD2 TRBV27 TGTGCCAGCAGTCTGGGACTAGGTGGAGATACGCAGTATTTT CASSLGLGGDTQYF
TRBJ1-3 NA NA TRBV4-1 TGCGCCAGCAGCCCAATCGGGTACTCTGGAAACACCATATATTTT CASSPIGYSGNTIYF
TRBJ2-7 NA NA TRBV7-9 TGTTCCAGCAGCTTAGTTTCCCACTACGAGCAGTACTTC CSSSLVSHYEQYF
TRBJ1-1 NA NA TRBV6-1 TGTGCCAGCAGTGAAGCGTATCCCACTGAAGCTTTCTTT CASSEAYPTEAFF
TRBJ2-4 NA NA TRBV6-1 TGTGCCAGCAGTCCCGGACTGGGCACCAAAAACATTCAGTACTTC CASSPGLGTKNIQYF
TRBJ2-7 NA NA TRBV14 TGTGCCAGCAGCCAAGATAAGGGGTGGGAGCAGTACTTC CASSQDKGWEQYF
TRBJ2-1 NA TRBD2 TRBV7-2 TGTGCCAGCAGCTTGAGGCAACTAGCGGGAGTGTCCGAGCAGTTCTTC CASSLRQLAGVSEQFF
TRBJ2-7 NA NA TRBV6-5 TGTGCCAGCAGTTACTCGGCCCCAAAGTCCTACGAGCAGTACTTC CASSYSAPKSYEQYF
TRBJ2-3 NA TRBD2 TRBV7-2 TGTGCCAGCAGCTTAAAGTCTAGCGGGAGGGATACGCAGTATTTT CASSLKSSGRDTQYF
TRBJ1-2 once TRBD1 TRBV7-2 TGTGCCAGCAGCTTAATGGGACAGGGCCCGTATGGCTACACCTTC CASSLMGQGPYGYTF
TRBJ2-7 NA TRBD1 TRBV19 TGTGCCAGTAGTAGGACAGGGGCAGCCTACGAGCAGTACTTC CASSRTGAAYEQYF
TRBJ2-7 NA TRBD2 TRBV11-2 TGTGCCAGCAGCCCGATGGGACTAGCGGGAGGTTCGGACGAGCAGTACTTC CASSPMGLAGGSDEQYF
TRBJ1-2 NA NA TRBV6-1 TGTGCCAGCAGTGAAGATGGGCAGTTACTTTACACCTTC CASSEDGQLLYTF
TRBJ1-5 NA NA TRBV2 TGTGCCAGCAGTGAAGGAGGGACAATTCAGCCCCAGCATTTT CASSEGGTIQPQHF
TRBJ2-2 NA NA TRBV10-3 TGTGCCATCAGCGACAGGACCAACACCGGGGAGCTGTTTTTT CAISDRTNTGELFF
TRBJ2-3 NA NA TRBV27 TGTGCCAGCAGTCCCTCCGGGCTAGCGAGGGACACAGATACGCAGTATTTT CASSPSGLARDTDTQYF